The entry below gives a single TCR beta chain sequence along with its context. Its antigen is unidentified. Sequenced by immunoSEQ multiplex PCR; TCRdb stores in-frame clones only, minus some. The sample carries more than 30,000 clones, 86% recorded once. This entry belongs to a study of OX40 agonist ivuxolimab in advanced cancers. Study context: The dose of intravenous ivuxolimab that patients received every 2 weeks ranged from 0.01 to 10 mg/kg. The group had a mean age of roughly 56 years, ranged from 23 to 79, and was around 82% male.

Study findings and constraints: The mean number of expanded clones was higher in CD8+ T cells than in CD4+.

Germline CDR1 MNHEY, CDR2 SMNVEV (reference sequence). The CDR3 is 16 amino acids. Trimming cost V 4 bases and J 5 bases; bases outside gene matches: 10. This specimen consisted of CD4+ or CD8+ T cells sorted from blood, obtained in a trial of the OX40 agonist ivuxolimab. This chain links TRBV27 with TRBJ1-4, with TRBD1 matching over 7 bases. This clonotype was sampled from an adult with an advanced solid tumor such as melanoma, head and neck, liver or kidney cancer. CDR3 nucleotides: TGTGCCAGCAGTTCTCAATACCGGGACAGAAATGAAAAACTGTTTTTT. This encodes CASSSQYRDRNEKLFF.